Each of the 19 T cell receptor beta chains below was sequenced from the same sample in a study of blood T cell repertoires in COVID-19. Sequencing used immunoSEQ multiplex PCR; TCRdb keeps in-frame clones, though not all of them. The table records under 65,000 clones, around 87% of them present only once. The sequencing sample was made of peripheral blood. These receptors originate from a woman older than 75 with COVID-19, enrolled during active disease.

This clone showed up just a few times. CDR3 residues: CASSYGGQGKLNEQFF. CDR3 DNA sequence: TGTGCCAGCAGTTACGGCGGACAGGGCAAGCTGAATGAGCAGTTCTTC. J is TRBJ2-1 and V is TRBV6-5, with 8 bases that match TRBD1. This CDR3 region has 16 residues. The J segment lost 7 bases and the V segment lost 2 bases, leaving 10 bases of the junction unmatched. Germline V CDR1 and CDR2: MNHEY, SVGAGI.

The CDR3 DNA sequence: TGTGCCAGCAGGATGGGACAGATGAACACCGGGGAGCTGTTTTTT. Its protein product is CASRMGQMNTGELFF. This chain connects TRBV5-8 to TRBJ2-2; 7 bases are shared with TRBD1. This CDR3 comprises 15 residues. The germline gives CDR1 SGHTS, CDR2 YDEGEE. The trim removed 5 bases at V and 1 base at J, leaving 5 bases unmatched.

CDR3 residues: CASSDQGTNEKLFF. CDR3 nucleotides: TGTGCCAGCAGTGACCAGGGTACTAATGAAAAACTGTTTTTT. The rearrangement uses TRBV25-1 and TRBJ1-4; D perhaps matches TRBD1 (5 bases). This CDR3 comprises 14 residues. V gave up 3 bases and J gave up 2 bases, with 7 bases separating them. Germline CDR1 MGHDK, CDR2 SYGVNS. Using reference TRBV25-1 and TRBJ1-4 for the parts outside the CDR3, the full variable domain is EADIYQTPRYLVIGTGKKITLECSQTMGHDKMYWYQQDPGMELHLIHYSYGVNSTEKGDLSSESTVSRIRTEHFPLTLESARPSHTSQYLCASSDQGTNEKLFFGSGTQLSVL.

J is TRBJ2-1 and V is TRBV6-5, with 12 bases identical to TRBD2. Germline V gene sequence: CDR1 MNHEY, CDR2 SVGAGI. Trimming cost V 4 bases and J 3 bases; bases outside gene matches: 4. This CDR3 has 16 amino acids. The CDR3 region is CASSSWTSGIYNEQFF. The CDR3 DNA is TGTGCCAGCAGTTCCTGGACTAGCGGGATCTACAATGAGCAGTTCTTC.

This sequence joins TRBV9 and TRBJ2-3; D possibly corresponds to TRBD1 (5 bases). Deletions cut 4 bases from V and 1 base from J, with 16 bases between. Germline V gene sequence: CDR1 SGDLS, CDR2 YYNGEE. The CDR3 length is 16 residues. Here the CDR3 DNA reads TGTGCCAGCAGCCCAGGGTTATTACCCCGCACAGATACGCAGTATTTT. It is translated as CASSPGLLPRTDTQYF.

This sequence joins TRBV7-9 and TRBJ2-3; no reliable D call. The CDR3 extends over 12 amino acids. V was clipped by 5 bases and J by 3 bases, with 6 bases between them. CDR1 SEHNR and CDR2 FQNEAQ come from the germline V gene (reference sequence). CDR3 residues: CASSTYTDTQYF. The CDR3 bases are TGTGCCAGCAGCACCTATACAGATACGCAGTATTTT.

The rearrangement links TRBV11-2 to TRBJ1-4; TRBD1 aligns across 12 bases. V shed 5 bases and J 3 bases; nucleotides not matched to a gene: 7. The CDR3 is 17 residues long. CDR1 and CDR2 (germline): SGHAT, FQNNGV. This chain's CDR3 is CASSRRDRGLSNEKLFF. The CDR3 DNA follows: TGTGCCAGCAGCCGCCGGGACAGGGGGCTATCTAATGAAAAACTGTTTTTT.

The chain recombines TRBV6-2 or TRBV6-3 with TRBJ1-2; possibly TRBD1 for D (6 bases). CDR3 size: 16 residues. Germline V gene data show CDR1 as MNHEY and CDR2 as SVGEGT. The V end was cut by 6 bases, the J end by 0 bases, with 17 bases between. The CDR3 spells CASSRDTGGSNYGYTF. The DNA for the CDR3 is TGTGCCAGCAGCCGGGACACTGGTGGGTCTAACTATGGCTACACCTTC.

The chain carries TRBV20-1 and TRBJ1-2; D remains ambiguous. The V and J ends lost 4 bases and 8 bases respectively, with 11 bases between them. CDR1 and CDR2 from the germline V gene are DFQATT and SNEGSKA (reference sequence). The CDR3 is 11 amino acids. CDR3 bases: TGCAGTGCTAAGGCCGCGGCGGGCTACACCTTC. Its translation: CSAKAAAGYTF.

This sequence joins TRBV7-7 and TRBJ1-3; D is undetermined. CDR1 is SSHAT, CDR2 FNYEAQ, per germline (reference sequence). CDR3 length equals 13 residues. Trimming removed 5 bases at V and 3 bases at J, with 8 bases between. The CDR3 nucleotides are TGTGCCAGCAGCACGGGATTTGGAAACACCATATATTTT. Encoded protein: CASSTGFGNTIYF. The complete variable domain, with remaining parts taken from reference TRBV7-7 and TRBJ1-3, reads GAGVSQSPRYKVTKRGQDVTLRCDPISSHATLYWYQQALGQGPEFLTYFNYEAQPDKSGLPSDRFSAERPEGSISTLTIQRTEQRDSAMYRCASSTGFGNTIYFGEGSWLTVV.

The rearrangement joins TRBV10-2 to TRBJ2-3; perhaps TRBD1 as D (6 bases). The V gene lost 3 bases and the J gene lost 4 bases, with 17 bases spanning the gap. Germline CDR1 reads WSHSY; CDR2 reads SAAADI. The CDR3 totals 16 residues. The CDR3 DNA follows: TGCGCCAGCAGTGAAGTAATAACGGGACAACCAGATACGCAGTATTTT. Its protein is CASSEVITGQPDTQYF.

This clone was counted only a few times. This chain uses TRBV2 with TRBJ1-1; possibly TRBD1 for D (5 bases). This CDR3 is 13 amino acids long. V lost 7 bases and J 5 bases, leaving 14 bases between the germline ends. Germline CDR1 and CDR2: SNHLY and FYNNEI. CDR3 sequence reads: CASTREVGTEAFF. CDR3 coding DNA: TGTGCCAGCACCAGGGAGGTTGGGACTGAAGCTTTCTTT.

The genes are TRBV21-1 and TRBJ2-7; TRBD2 was called by the table and not checked on the DNA. TRBV21-1 is an annotated pseudogene. The length of the CDR3 is 16 residues. In nucleotides, the CDR3 is TGTGCCAGCAGCAAAGTGGGACTAGCGGGGGGCGACGAGCAGTACTTC. It specifies CASSKVGLAGGDEQYF.

J is TRBJ1-1 and V is TRBV7-6, with 9 bases that match TRBD1. Looked up from germline, CDR1 is SGHVS and CDR2 is FNYEAQ. This CDR3 comprises 15 residues. After removal of 6 bases from V and 1 base from J, the junction contained 6 bases not matched to a gene. CDR3 region: CASRPGTGKNTEAFF. DNA of the CDR3: TGTGCCAGCAGACCAGGGACAGGGAAGAACACTGAAGCTTTCTTT. The variable domain in full, completed from reference TRBV7-6 and TRBJ1-1, reads GAGVSQSPRYKVTKRGQDVALRCDPISGHVSLYWYRQALGQGPEFLTYFNYEAQQDKSGLPNDRFSAERPEGSISTLTIQRTEQRDSAMYRCASRPGTGKNTEAFFGQGTRLTVV.

This clone was seen a few times. CDR3 in amino acids: CASSPIYEQYF. In nucleotides, the CDR3 is TGCGCCAGCAGCCCAATCTACGAGCAGTACTTC. This chain uses TRBV5-1 with TRBJ2-7; the D is unclear. This CDR3 spans 11 amino acids. V was shortened by 4 bases and J by 3 bases, with 5 bases between the two germline ends. Germline-derived CDR1 and CDR2 are SGHRS and YFSETQ.

The chain couples TRBV7-2 to TRBJ2-2; 11 nucleotides line up with TRBD2. V lost 5 bases to trimming and J lost 4 bases; unmatched junction nucleotides: 12. The germline gives CDR1 SGHTA, CDR2 FQGNSA. The CDR3 loop spans 18 amino acids. The CDR3: CASSRRIAGGRGTGELFF. CDR3 nucleotide sequence: TGTGCCAGCAGCAGGAGGATAGCGGGGGGGCGTGGCACCGGGGAGCTGTTTTTT. Together with reference TRBV7-2 and TRBJ2-2, the CDR3 gives the full variable domain: GAGVSQSPSNKVTEKGKDVELRCDPISGHTALYWYRQSLGQGLEFLIYFQGNSAPDKSGLPSDRFSAERTGGSVSTLTIQRTQQEDSAVYLCASSRRIAGGRGTGELFFGEGSRLTVL.

The V and J genes are TRBV3-1 (or the pseudogene TRBV3-2) and TRBJ2-1; 7 bases are a match to TRBD1. CDR1 is LGHDT and CDR2 is YNNKEL in the germline V gene (reference sequence). CDR3 length: 15 amino acids. Trimming at V came to 4 bases and at J to 1 base, leaving 4 bases not matched to a gene. CDR3 DNA: TGTGCCAGCAGCCGGGAGACAGGGTCCTACAATGAGCAGTTCTTC. It codes for CASSRETGSYNEQFF.

V is TRBV2 and J is TRBJ1-4; no reliable D call. With 7 bases removed from V and 12 bases from J, the gap between germline ends came to 18 bases. Germline V gene sequence: CDR1 SNHLY, CDR2 FYNNEI. The CDR3 is 13 residues long. The CDR3 coding sequence is TGTGCCAGCACGATGCAGGATAATGTCCAACTGTTTTTT. It yields the protein CASTMQDNVQLFF. The entire variable domain, with the rest obtained from reference TRBV2 and TRBJ1-4, is as follows: EPEVTQTPSHQVTQMGQEVILRCVPISNHLYFYWYRQILGQKVEFLVSFYNNEISEKSEIFDDQFSVERPDGSNFTLKIRSTKLEDSAMYFCASTMQDNVQLFFGSGTQLSVL.

The chain couples TRBV2 to TRBJ1-6; 8 nucleotides match TRBD1. In germline, CDR1 is SNHLY, CDR2 FYNNEI. The CDR3 is 15 amino acids. V was clipped by 5 bases and J by 7 bases; unmatched bases: 7. The CDR3, as DNA: TGTGCCAGCAGTCGGACAGGGCTCGGGAATTCACCCCTCCACTTT. Protein sequence: CASSRTGLGNSPLHF. Full variable domain (remainder filled in from reference TRBV2 and TRBJ1-6): EPEVTQTPSHQVTQMGQEVILRCVPISNHLYFYWYRQILGQKVEFLVSFYNNEISEKSEIFDDQFSVERPDGSNFTLKIRSTKLEDSAMYFCASSRTGLGNSPLHFGNGTRLTVT.